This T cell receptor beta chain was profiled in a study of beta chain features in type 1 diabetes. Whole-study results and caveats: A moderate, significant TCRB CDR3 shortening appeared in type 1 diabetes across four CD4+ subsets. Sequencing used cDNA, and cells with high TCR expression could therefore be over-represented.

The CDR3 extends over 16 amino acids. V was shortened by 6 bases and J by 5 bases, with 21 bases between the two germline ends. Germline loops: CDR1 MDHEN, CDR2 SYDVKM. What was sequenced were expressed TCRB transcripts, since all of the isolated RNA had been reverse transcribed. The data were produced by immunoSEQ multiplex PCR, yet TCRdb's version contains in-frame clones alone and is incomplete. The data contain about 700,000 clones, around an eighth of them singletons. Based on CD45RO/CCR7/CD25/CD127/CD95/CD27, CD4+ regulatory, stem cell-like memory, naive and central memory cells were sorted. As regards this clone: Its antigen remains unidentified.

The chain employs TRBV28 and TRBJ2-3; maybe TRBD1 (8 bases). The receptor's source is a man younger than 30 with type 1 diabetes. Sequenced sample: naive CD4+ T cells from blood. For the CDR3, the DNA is TGTGCCAGCAGCTCGCAGGGGGCTAGCGGCAAAGATACGCAGTATTTT. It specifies CASSSQGASGKDTQYF.